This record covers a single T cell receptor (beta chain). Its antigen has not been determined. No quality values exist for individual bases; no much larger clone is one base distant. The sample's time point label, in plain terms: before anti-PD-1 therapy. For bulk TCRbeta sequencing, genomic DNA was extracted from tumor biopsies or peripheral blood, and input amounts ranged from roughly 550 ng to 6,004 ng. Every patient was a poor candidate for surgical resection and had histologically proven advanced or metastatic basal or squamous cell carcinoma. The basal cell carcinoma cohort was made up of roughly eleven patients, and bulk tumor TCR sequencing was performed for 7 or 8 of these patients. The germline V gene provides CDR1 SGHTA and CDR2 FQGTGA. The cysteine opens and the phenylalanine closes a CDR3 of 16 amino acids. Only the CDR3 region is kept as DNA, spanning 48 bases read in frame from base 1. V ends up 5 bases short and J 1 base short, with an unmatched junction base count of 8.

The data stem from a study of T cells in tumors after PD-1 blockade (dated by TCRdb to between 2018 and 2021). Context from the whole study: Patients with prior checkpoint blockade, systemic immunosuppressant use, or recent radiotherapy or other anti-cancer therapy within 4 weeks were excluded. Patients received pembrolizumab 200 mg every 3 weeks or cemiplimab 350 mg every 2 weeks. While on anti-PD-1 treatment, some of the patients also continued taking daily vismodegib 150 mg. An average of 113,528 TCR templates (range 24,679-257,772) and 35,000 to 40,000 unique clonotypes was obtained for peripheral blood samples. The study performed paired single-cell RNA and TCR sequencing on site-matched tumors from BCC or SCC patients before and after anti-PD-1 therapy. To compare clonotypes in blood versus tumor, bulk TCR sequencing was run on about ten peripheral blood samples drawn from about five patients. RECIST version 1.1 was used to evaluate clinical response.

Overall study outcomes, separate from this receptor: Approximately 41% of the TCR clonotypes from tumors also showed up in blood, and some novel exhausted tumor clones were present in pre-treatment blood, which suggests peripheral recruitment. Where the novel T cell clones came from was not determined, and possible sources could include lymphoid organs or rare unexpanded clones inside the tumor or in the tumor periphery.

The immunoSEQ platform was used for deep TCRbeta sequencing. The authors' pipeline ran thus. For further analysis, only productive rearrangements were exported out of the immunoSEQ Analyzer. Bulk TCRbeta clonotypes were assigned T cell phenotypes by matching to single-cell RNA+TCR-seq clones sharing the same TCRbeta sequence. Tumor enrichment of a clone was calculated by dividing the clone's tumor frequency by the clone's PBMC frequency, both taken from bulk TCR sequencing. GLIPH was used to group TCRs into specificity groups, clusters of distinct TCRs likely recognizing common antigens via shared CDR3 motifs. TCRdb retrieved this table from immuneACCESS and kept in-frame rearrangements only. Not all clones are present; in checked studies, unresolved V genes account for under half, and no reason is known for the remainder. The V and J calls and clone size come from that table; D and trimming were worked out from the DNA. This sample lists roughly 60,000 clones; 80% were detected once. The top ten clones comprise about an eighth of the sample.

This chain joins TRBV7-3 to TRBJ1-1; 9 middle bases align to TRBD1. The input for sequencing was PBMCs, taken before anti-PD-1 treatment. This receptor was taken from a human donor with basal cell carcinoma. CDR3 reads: CASSPQGARKNTEAFF. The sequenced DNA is TGTGCCAGCAGCCCACAGGGGGCGAGGAAGAACACTGAAGCTTTCTTT.